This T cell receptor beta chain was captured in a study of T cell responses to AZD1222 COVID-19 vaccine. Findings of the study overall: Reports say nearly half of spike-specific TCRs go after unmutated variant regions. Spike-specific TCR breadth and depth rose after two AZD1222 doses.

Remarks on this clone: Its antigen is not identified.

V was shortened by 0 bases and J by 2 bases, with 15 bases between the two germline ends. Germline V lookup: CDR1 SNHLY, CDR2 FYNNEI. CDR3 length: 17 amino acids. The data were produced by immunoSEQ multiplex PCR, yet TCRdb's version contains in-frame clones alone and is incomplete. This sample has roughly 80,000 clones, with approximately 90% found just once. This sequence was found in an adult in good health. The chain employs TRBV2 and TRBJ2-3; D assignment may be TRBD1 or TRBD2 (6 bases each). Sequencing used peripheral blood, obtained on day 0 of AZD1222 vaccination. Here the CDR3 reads CASSEARGRDNTDTQYF. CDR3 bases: TGTGCCAGCAGTGAAGCCCGCGGGCGGGACAACACAGATACGCAGTATTTT.